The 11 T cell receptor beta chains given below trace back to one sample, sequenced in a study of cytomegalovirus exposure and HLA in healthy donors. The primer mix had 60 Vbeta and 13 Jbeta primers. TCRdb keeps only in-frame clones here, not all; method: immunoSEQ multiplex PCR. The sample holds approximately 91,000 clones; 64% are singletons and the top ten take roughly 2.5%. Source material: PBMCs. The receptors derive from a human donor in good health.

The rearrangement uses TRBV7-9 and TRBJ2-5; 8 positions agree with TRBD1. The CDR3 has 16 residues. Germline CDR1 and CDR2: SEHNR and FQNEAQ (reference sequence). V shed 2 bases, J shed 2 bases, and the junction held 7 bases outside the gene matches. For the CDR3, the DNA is TGTGCCAGCAGCTTATCGGCCGGACAGGGACAAGAGACCCAGTACTTC. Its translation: CASSLSAGQGQETQYF.

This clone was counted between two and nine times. CDR3 sequence reads: CASSLGGTAGELFF. CDR3 DNA: TGTGCCAGCAGCCTTGGGGGGACCGCCGGGGAGCTGTTTTTT. The J gene is TRBJ2-2, the V gene TRBV7-3; tentative D call: TRBD2 (6 bases). CDR1 and CDR2 from the germline V gene are SGHTA and FQGTGA. CDR3 size: 14 residues. Trimming removed 5 bases at V and 6 bases at J, with 13 bases between.

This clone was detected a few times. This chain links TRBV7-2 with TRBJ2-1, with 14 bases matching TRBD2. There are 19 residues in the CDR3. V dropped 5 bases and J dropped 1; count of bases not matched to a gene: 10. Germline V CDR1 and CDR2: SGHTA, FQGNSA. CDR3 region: CASSPRGTSGGRSYNEQFF. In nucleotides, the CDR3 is TGTGCCAGCAGCCCCCGAGGGACTAGCGGGGGCCGATCCTACAATGAGCAGTTCTTC.

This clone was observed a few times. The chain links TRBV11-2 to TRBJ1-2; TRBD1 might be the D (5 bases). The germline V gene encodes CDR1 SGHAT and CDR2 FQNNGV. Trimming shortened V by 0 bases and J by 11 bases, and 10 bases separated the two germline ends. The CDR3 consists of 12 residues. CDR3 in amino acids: CASSLEGAGYTF. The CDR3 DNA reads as TGTGCCAGCAGCTTAGAAGGGGCGGGGTACACCTTC.

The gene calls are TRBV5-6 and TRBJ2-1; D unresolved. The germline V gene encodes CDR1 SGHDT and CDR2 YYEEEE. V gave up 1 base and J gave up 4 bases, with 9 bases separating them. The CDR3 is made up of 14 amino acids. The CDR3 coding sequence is TGTGCCAGCAGCTTGACGCGGTCGTACAATGAGCAGTTCTTC. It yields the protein CASSLTRSYNEQFF.

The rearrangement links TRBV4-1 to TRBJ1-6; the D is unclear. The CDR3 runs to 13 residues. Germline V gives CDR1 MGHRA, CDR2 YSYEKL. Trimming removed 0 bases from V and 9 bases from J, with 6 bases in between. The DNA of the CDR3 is TGCGCCAGCAGCCAAGAAAGAGTTTCACCCCTCCACTTT. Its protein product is CASSQERVSPLHF.

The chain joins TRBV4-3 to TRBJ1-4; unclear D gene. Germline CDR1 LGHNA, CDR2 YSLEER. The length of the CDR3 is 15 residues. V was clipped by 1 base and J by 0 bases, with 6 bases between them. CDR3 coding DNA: TGCGCCAGCAGCCAAGGTCTACCAACTAATGAAAAACTGTTTTTT. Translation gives CASSQGLPTNEKLFF.

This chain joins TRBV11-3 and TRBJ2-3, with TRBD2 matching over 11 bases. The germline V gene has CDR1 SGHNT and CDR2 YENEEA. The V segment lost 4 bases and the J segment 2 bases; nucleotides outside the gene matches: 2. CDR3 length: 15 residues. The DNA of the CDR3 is TGTGCCAGCAGCTCGGGACTAGCGGTCACAGATACGCAGTATTTT. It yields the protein CASSSGLAVTDTQYF.

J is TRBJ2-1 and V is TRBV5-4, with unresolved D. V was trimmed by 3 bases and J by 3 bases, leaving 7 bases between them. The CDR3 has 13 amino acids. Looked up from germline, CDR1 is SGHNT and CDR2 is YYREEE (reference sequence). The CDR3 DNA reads TGTGCCAGCAGCTCGGTAGTCTACAATGAGCAGTTCTTC. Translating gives CASSSVVYNEQFF.

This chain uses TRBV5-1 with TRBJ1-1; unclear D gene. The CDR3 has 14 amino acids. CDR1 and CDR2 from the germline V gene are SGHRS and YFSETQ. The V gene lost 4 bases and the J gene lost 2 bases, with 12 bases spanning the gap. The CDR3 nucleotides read TGCGCCAGCAGCGCGACGGCAGGAAACACTGAAGCTTTCTTT. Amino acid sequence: CASSATAGNTEAFF.

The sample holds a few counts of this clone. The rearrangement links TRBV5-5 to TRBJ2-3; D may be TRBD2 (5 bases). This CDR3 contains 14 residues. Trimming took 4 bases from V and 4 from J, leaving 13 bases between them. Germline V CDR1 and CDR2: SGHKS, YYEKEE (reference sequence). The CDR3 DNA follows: TGTGCCAGCAGCCCACTCGGGGTCGCAGATACGCAGTATTTT. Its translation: CASSPLGVADTQYF.